These 6 T cell receptor beta chains were sequenced from one sample in a study of blood T cells in healthy people across ages. A sample-barcoded 5' primer and a J-beta primer mix were used in a second PCR of roughly 6 to 11 cycles. TCRdb re-called the 5' RACE reads through MiXCR, storing one row per CDR3 protein. Of over 600,000 distinct CDR3 sequences listed, 21% are singletons. The specimen was blood. The receptors come from a man in his 70s in good health.

This clonotype was found a few times. V usage is TRBV11-2 and J usage is TRBJ2-1; tentative D call: TRBD1 (6 bases). The CDR3 loop spans 12 amino acids. Per germline, CDR1 SGHAT and CDR2 FQNNGV. The V gene lost 5 bases and the J gene lost 10 bases, with 12 bases spanning the gap. CDR3 residues: CASSPTGSEQFF. The CDR3, as DNA: TGTGCCAGCAGCCCAACAGGGAGCGAGCAGTTCTTC.

The sample holds a few counts of this clonotype. V is TRBV7-2 and J is TRBJ2-7; TRBD1 matches at 8 bases. V gave up 1 base and J gave up 6 bases; unmatched junction bases: 11. CDR1 is SGHTA and CDR2 is FQGNSA in the germline V gene. The CDR3 runs to 16 residues. The CDR3 loop reads CASSLVRPGGAGEQYF. The CDR3 coding sequence is TGTGCCAGCAGCTTAGTAAGGCCAGGGGGCGCCGGCGAGCAGTACTTC. Combining the CDR3 with reference TRBV7-2 and TRBJ2-7 gives the whole variable domain GAGVSQSPSNKVTEKGKDVELRCDPISGHTALYWYRQSLGQGLEFLIYFQGNSAPDKSGLPSDRFSAERTGGSVSTLTIQRTQQEDSAVYLCASSLVRPGGAGEQYFGPGTRLTVT.

In this sample, this clonotype turned up a few times. This sequence joins TRBV6-5 and TRBJ2-4, with D hard to call. This CDR3 comprises 14 residues. From germline, CDR1 is MNHEY and CDR2 SVGAGI. Trimming removed 4 bases from V and 5 bases from J, with 12 bases in between. The CDR3 sequence is CASSLSPLENIQYF. CDR3 sequence (DNA): TGTGCCAGCAGTTTGAGCCCCTTGGAAAACATTCAGTACTTC.

In this sample, this clonotype turned up a few times. The chain uses TRBV28 and TRBJ2-7; 7 bases map to TRBD1. The DNA matches TRBJ2-4 better at its end, which makes the J call doubtful. CDR3 length: 15 residues. CDR1 is MDHEN, CDR2 SYDVKM, per germline. CDR3 bases: TGTGCCAGCAGAGACCCCGGGACAGTCAAAAACATTCAGTACTTC. Protein: CASRDPGTVKNIQYF.

This clonotype was detected only a few times. This chain uses TRBV7-9 with TRBJ1-1, with a tentative D call TRBD1 (5 bases). Germline V gives CDR1 SEHNR, CDR2 FQNEAQ (reference sequence). V was clipped by 4 bases and J by 6 bases, with 15 bases between them. This CDR3 spans 14 amino acids. This CDR3 is CASSSIGGYSEAFF. In nucleotides, the CDR3 is TGTGCCAGCAGCTCCATTGGGGGGTACTCTGAAGCTTTCTTT.

CDR3: CASSSRAYNQPQHF. The CDR3 DNA is TGTGCCAGCAGCTCCCGGGCCTACAATCAGCCCCAGCATTTT. The gene calls are TRBV7-9 and TRBJ1-5; D gene ambiguous. Germline assignment: CDR1 SEHNR and CDR2 FQNEAQ (reference sequence). The V and J ends lost 4 bases and 3 bases respectively, with 10 bases between them. The CDR3 totals 14 residues.